The 28 T cell receptor beta chains presented below share a single source sample, sequenced in a study of blood T cell repertoires in COVID-19. TCRdb's copy holds only in-frame clones and misses some; the assay was immunoSEQ multiplex PCR. Here the sample spans 95,000 or so clones, more than 80% being singletons. Specimen: peripheral blood. The receptors stem from a human donor in a cohort sampled during active COVID-19.

The chain links TRBV21-1 to TRBJ2-1; the listed D gene, TRBD1, was not tested against the DNA. TRBV21-1 is tagged as a pseudogene. The CDR3 is made up of 17 amino acids. CDR3 sequence: CASSEPPRVGAQGEQFF. The CDR3 coding sequence is TGTGCCAGCAGCGAACCCCCACGGGTAGGCGCCCAGGGTGAGCAGTTCTTC.

J is TRBJ2-1 and V is TRBV5-1; D might be TRBD2 (6 bases). The germline gives CDR1 SGHRS, CDR2 YFSETQ. Trimming stripped 1 base from V and 6 bases from J, with 14 bases between. This CDR3 contains 15 residues. The CDR3 DNA is TGCGCCAGCAGCTTGACGGCTAGCGCCGGCAATGAGCAGTTCTTC. This gives the protein CASSLTASAGNEQFF.

The V gene is TRBV6-6, the J gene TRBJ2-3; weak D call: TRBD2 (6 bases). Germline CDR1 and CDR2: MNHNY and SVGAGI (reference sequence). Trimming left V 4 bases short and J 6 bases short, with 11 bases between. This CDR3 spans 13 amino acids. CDR3 region: CASSSWTTDTQYF. CDR3 nucleotides: TGTGCCAGCAGTTCCTGGACTACTGATACGCAGTATTTT.

The chain combines TRBV2 with TRBJ1-2; maybe TRBD1 (6 bases). Per the germline V gene, CDR1 is SNHLY and CDR2 is FYNNEI. The CDR3 extends over 13 amino acids. Trimming removed 4 bases at V and 8 bases at J, with 14 bases between. The CDR3 DNA reads TGTGCCAGCAGTGCGCAGGGGCGGACCGGCTACACCTTC. Translation: CASSAQGRTGYTF.

This sequence joins TRBV19 and TRBJ2-3, with TRBD1 identical over 9 bases. The V gene end was trimmed by 4 bases and the J gene end by 3 bases; junction bases not matched to a gene: 8. The germline V gene encodes CDR1 LNHDA and CDR2 SQIVND (reference sequence). CDR3 length: 16 amino acids. The CDR3 sequence: CASSTGTGIGTDTQYF. The DNA of the CDR3 is TGTGCCAGTAGTACCGGGACAGGGATTGGGACAGATACGCAGTATTTT.

This clone was counted a few times. Here the CDR3 DNA reads TGTGCCAGCAGTCATCTCGGACAGGGATGGAATGAGCAGTTCTTC. Amino acid sequence: CASSHLGQGWNEQFF. J is TRBJ2-1 and V is TRBV6-2 or TRBV6-3; 8 bases align to TRBD1. The germline V gene has CDR1 MNHEY and CDR2 SVGEGT. The CDR3 spans 15 residues. V dropped 5 bases and J dropped 7; count of bases not matched to a gene: 10.

The genes are TRBV2 and TRBJ2-5; 7 bases match TRBD1. Germline V gene data show CDR1 as SNHLY and CDR2 as FYNNEI. The CDR3 runs to 16 residues. V trimming: 4 bases; J trimming: 5 bases; junction bases outside the gene matches: 13. The CDR3 is CASSAGGRQGSETQYF. The DNA of the CDR3 is TGTGCCAGCAGTGCTGGTGGGCGACAGGGTTCTGAGACCCAGTACTTC.

This chain connects TRBV5-1 to TRBJ2-7; 9 bases line up with TRBD1. The ends lost 0 bases at V and 2 bases at J; junction bases unmatched: 3. CDR1 is SGHRS, CDR2 YFSETQ, per germline. The CDR3 length is 15 residues. Here the CDR3 DNA reads TGCGCCAGCAGCTTGGGAGGGACAGGGACCTACGAGCAGTACTTC. Translation: CASSLGGTGTYEQYF.

The chain carries TRBV2 and TRBJ2-2; TRBD1 matches at 7 bases. The CDR3 length is 15 residues. Germline CDR1 is SNHLY and CDR2 is FYNNEI. V lost 8 bases and J lost 0; bases outside the gene matches: 6. This CDR3 is CASGSQGANTGELFF. DNA of the CDR3: TGTGCCAGCGGGTCCCAGGGGGCGAACACCGGGGAGCTGTTTTTT.

This rearrangement joins TRBV11-2 to TRBJ1-4; 7 bases fit TRBD1. This CDR3 comprises 16 residues. CDR1 and CDR2 (germline): SGHAT, FQNNGV. V trimming: 1 base; J trimming: 5 bases; junction bases outside the gene matches: 7. The DNA for the CDR3 is TGTGCCAGCAGCTTAGCCCCCGGGACAGTAAATGAAAAACTGTTTTTT. As protein: CASSLAPGTVNEKLFF.

This clone was detected only once. The V and J genes are TRBV5-1 and TRBJ2-1; D might be TRBD1 (5 bases). The CDR3 loop spans 15 amino acids. Trimming stripped 4 bases from V and 0 bases from J, with 11 bases between. Germline-derived CDR1 and CDR2 are SGHRS and YFSETQ. As DNA, the CDR3 is TGCGCCAGCAGCCTTCAGGGAAGCTCCTACAATGAGCAGTTCTTC. Its protein is CASSLQGSSYNEQFF.

The chain carries TRBV5-1 and TRBJ2-3, with 7 bases aligning to TRBD2. The CDR3 has 12 residues. Trimming cost V 4 bases and J 10 bases; bases outside gene matches: 6. Germline V gene sequence: CDR1 SGHRS, CDR2 YFSETQ. Here the CDR3 reads CASSAGLGSQYF. DNA of the CDR3: TGCGCCAGCAGCGCCGGACTAGGGTCGCAGTATTTT.

The chain uses TRBV6-5 and TRBJ2-5, with D perhaps matching TRBD2 (5 bases). The CDR3 has 14 residues. Germline values: CDR1 MNHEY, CDR2 SVGAGI. Trimming pared 6 bases from V and 1 base from J, leaving 12 bases between. This chain's CDR3 is CASSRSGIQETQYF. The CDR3 DNA sequence: TGTGCCAGCAGCAGATCCGGGATCCAAGAGACCCAGTACTTC.

The V gene is TRBV11-2, the J gene TRBJ2-5; weak D call: TRBD2 (6 bases). With 0 bases removed from V and 5 bases from J, the gap between germline ends came to 19 bases. Per germline, CDR1 SGHAT and CDR2 FQNNGV. The CDR3 runs 17 residues. CDR3 region: CASSLETSLFSRETQYF. CDR3 DNA: TGTGCCAGCAGCTTAGAGACTAGTCTTTTTAGTAGGGAGACCCAGTACTTC.

The J gene is TRBJ2-7, the V gene TRBV5-1; TRBD2 matches at 12 bases. The CDR3 has 16 residues. From germline, CDR1 is SGHRS and CDR2 YFSETQ. Trimming removed 3 bases from V and 3 bases from J; junction bases left unmatched: 7. Here the CDR3 DNA reads TGCGCCAGCAGCTCCCGCCAGACTAGCGGGAGCTACGAGCAGTACTTC. Translation: CASSSRQTSGSYEQYF.

The chain combines TRBV29-1 with TRBJ1-2; no clear D gene. CDR1 is SQVTM and CDR2 is ANQGSEA in the germline V gene. This CDR3 is built from 13 residues. The CDR3 DNA reads TGCAGTATCAGGCCTCTTGGTAACTATGGCTACACCTTC. Protein product: CSIRPLGNYGYTF.

This chain uses TRBV11-1 with TRBJ1-1, with 10 bases aligning to TRBD1. The J segment lost 0 bases and the V segment lost 5 bases, leaving 3 bases of the junction unmatched. The CDR3 is 15 residues long. In germline, CDR1 is SGHAT, CDR2 FQDESV (reference sequence). In nucleotides, the CDR3 is TGTGCCAGCAGCGCCGGGACAGGGGTGAACACTGAAGCTTTCTTT. This codes for CASSAGTGVNTEAFF.

This clone was observed at least ten times. The CDR3 is CASSRGTEPYEQYF. DNA for the CDR3: TGTGCCAGCAGCCGCGGGACAGAACCCTACGAGCAGTACTTC. The rearrangement links TRBV7-3 to TRBJ2-7, with D possibly matching TRBD1 (7 bases). V lost 5 bases, J lost 2 bases, and 13 bases lay in between. The V gene's germline CDR1 is SGHTA and CDR2 FQGTGA. This CDR3 spans 14 amino acids.

J is TRBJ1-5 and V is TRBV2, with TRBD1 matching over 7 bases. The trim removed 5 bases at V and 3 bases at J, leaving 4 bases unmatched. The CDR3 extends over 14 amino acids. Germline CDR1 and CDR2: SNHLY and FYNNEI. In DNA, the CDR3 is TGTGCCAGCAGTCCCGGACAGGTCAATCAGCCCCAGCATTTT. Translated, it gives CASSPGQVNQPQHF.

This chain connects TRBV2 to TRBJ2-1; 10 bases match TRBD1. V shed 7 bases and J 6 bases; nucleotides not matched to a gene: 9. CDR1 SNHLY and CDR2 FYNNEI come from the germline V gene. There are 15 residues in the CDR3. CDR3 bases: TGTGCCAGCACTCAACCCGGGACAGGGGTCAATGAGCAGTTCTTC. Protein sequence: CASTQPGTGVNEQFF.

V and J are TRBV19 and TRBJ2-5; D uncertain. The ends were cut back, 4 bases at V and 5 bases at J, with 17 bases in the middle. The CDR3 length is 15 residues. Germline loops: CDR1 LNHDA, CDR2 SQIVND (reference sequence). The DNA of the CDR3 is TGTGCCAGTAGTACTTTCCCCCTAAGAACGGAGACCCAGTACTTC. It codes for CASSTFPLRTETQYF. Full variable domain (missing parts from reference TRBV19 and TRBJ2-5): DGGITQSPKYLFRKEGQNVTLSCEQNLNHDAMYWYRQDPGQGLRLIYYSQIVNDFQKGDIAEGYSVSREKKESFPLTVTSAQKNPTAFYLCASSTFPLRTETQYFGPGTRLLVL.

The genes are TRBV19 and TRBJ2-7, with D possibly TRBD1 on 5 matching bases. Trimming removed 5 bases at V and 3 bases at J, with 8 bases between. There are 12 residues in the CDR3. CDR1 is LNHDA and CDR2 is SQIVND in the germline V gene (reference sequence). The CDR3 loop reads CASSFQGYEQYF. As DNA, the CDR3 is TGTGCCAGTAGTTTCCAGGGCTACGAGCAGTACTTC. Complete variable domain (other parts from reference TRBV19 and TRBJ2-7): DGGITQSPKYLFRKEGQNVTLSCEQNLNHDAMYWYRQDPGQGLRLIYYSQIVNDFQKGDIAEGYSVSREKKESFPLTVTSAQKNPTAFYLCASSFQGYEQYFGPGTRLTVT.

V is TRBV6-5 and J is TRBJ1-2; 7 nucleotides line up with TRBD1. The CDR3 runs 14 residues. The germline CDR1 and CDR2 sequences are MNHEY and SVGAGI. With V trimmed by 6 bases and J by 8 bases, 12 bases remained unmatched. The CDR3 loop is CASSPPFPGQGYTF. In DNA, the CDR3 is TGTGCCAGCAGCCCCCCCTTCCCGGGACAGGGCTACACCTTC.

In nucleotides, the CDR3 is TGCGCCAGCAGCCAAGAGACAGTCGGAGAGACCCAGTACTTC. This sequence encodes CASSQETVGETQYF. The chain combines TRBV4-3 with TRBJ2-5; the D gene is possibly TRBD1 (5 bases). This CDR3 comprises 14 residues. Between the trimmed V and J ends, which lost 0 bases and 4 bases, there was a span of 9 bases. Looked up from germline, CDR1 is LGHNA and CDR2 is YSLEER.

This rearrangement joins TRBV7-6 to TRBJ2-7; 8 bases agree with TRBD1. From germline, CDR1 is SGHVS and CDR2 FNYEAQ. CDR3 size: 17 residues. V was clipped by 0 bases and J by 0 bases; unmatched bases: 7. The CDR3 coding sequence is TGTGCCAGCAGCTTAGCCTTAGGACAGGGAAGCTCCTACGAGCAGTACTTC. Protein product: CASSLALGQGSSYEQYF.

The V gene is TRBV7-3, the J gene TRBJ2-1; 12 bases line up with TRBD2. Trimming took 1 base from V and 8 from J; bases not matched to a gene: 18. Germline V gene sequence: CDR1 SGHTA, CDR2 FQGTGA. CDR3 length equals 20 residues. Here the CDR3 DNA reads TGTGCCAGCAGCTTAAGCCCCAGGACTAGCGGGGCCCGTTCGTGGGATGAGCAGTTCTTC. Amino acid sequence: CASSLSPRTSGARSWDEQFF.

The rearrangement joins TRBV3-1 (or the pseudogene TRBV3-2) to TRBJ2-7; 7 positions match TRBD1. Germline-derived CDR1 and CDR2 are LGHDT and YNNKEL (reference sequence). V dropped 1 base and J dropped 4; count of bases not matched to a gene: 7. This CDR3 region has 15 residues. CDR3 sequence reads: CASSQGSDRVYEQYF. CDR3 in DNA: TGTGCCAGCAGCCAAGGGAGTGACAGGGTATACGAGCAGTACTTC.

The V gene is TRBV28, the J gene TRBJ1-3; 9 nucleotides match TRBD1. The junction had 4 bases not matched to a gene; V was cut back by 6 bases and J by 4 bases. The CDR3 loop spans 14 amino acids. The germline CDR1 and CDR2 sequences are MDHEN and SYDVKM. CDR3 DNA sequence: TGTGCCAGCAGGAGGACAGGGGCCGGAAACACCATATATTTT. Translation gives CASRRTGAGNTIYF.